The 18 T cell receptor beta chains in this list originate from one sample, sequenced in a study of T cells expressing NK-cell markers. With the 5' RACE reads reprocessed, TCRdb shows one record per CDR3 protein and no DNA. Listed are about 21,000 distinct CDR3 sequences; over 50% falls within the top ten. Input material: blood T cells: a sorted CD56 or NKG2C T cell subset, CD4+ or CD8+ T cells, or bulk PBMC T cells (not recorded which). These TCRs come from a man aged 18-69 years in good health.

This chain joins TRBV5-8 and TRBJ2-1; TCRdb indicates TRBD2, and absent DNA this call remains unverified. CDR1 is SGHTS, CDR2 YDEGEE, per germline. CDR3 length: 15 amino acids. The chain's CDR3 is CASSFSGGAHNEQFF.

CDR3 amino acids: CASSPLSAASRQETQYF. The chain links TRBV27 to TRBJ2-5; lacking DNA, the TRBD2 call made by TCRdb goes unchecked. Germline V gene lookup returns CDR1 MNHEY and CDR2 SMNVEV (reference sequence). There are 17 residues in the CDR3.

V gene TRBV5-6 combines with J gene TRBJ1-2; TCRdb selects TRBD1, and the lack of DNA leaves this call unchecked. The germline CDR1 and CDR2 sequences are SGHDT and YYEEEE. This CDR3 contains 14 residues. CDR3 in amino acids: CASSLGGTGYGYTF.

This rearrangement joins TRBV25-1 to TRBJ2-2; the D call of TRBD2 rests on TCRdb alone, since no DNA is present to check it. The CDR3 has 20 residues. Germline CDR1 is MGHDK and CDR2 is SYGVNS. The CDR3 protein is CASSATPGLAGGANTGELFF.

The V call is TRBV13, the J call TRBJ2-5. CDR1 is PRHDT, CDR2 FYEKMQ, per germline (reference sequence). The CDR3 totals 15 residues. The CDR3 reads CASSLSGIPIGTQYF.

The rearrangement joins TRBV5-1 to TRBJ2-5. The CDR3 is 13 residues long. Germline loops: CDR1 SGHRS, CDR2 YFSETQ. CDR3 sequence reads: CASSSLMEETQYF.

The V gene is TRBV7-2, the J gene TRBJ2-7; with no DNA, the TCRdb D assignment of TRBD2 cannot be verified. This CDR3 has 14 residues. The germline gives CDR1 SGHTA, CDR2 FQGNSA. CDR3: CASSLASGAYEQYF.

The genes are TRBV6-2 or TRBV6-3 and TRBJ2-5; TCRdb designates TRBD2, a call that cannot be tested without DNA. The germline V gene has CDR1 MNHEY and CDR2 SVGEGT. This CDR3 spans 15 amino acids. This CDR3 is CASVRSSGTQETQYF.

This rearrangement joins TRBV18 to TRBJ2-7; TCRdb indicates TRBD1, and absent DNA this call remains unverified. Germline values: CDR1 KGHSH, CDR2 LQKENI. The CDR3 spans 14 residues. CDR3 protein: CASSLSGASYEQYF.

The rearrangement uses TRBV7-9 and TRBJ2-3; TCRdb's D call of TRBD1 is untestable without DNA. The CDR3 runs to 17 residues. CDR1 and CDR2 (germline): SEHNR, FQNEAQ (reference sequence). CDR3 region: CASSLPFGGGRTDTQYF.

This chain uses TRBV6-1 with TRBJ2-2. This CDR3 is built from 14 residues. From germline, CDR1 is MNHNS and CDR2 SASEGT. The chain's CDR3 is CASSRSSDTGELFF.

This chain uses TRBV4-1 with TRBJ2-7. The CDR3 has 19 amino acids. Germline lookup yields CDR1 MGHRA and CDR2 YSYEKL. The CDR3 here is CASSLSLGTITIGSNEQYF.

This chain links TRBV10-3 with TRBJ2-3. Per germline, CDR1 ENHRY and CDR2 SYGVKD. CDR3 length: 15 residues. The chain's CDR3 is CAISEMGSSTDTQYF.

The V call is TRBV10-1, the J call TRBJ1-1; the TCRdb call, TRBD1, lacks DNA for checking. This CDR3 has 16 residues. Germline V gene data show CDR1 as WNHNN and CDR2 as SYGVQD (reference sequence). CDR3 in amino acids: CASSDGHRARDTEAFF.

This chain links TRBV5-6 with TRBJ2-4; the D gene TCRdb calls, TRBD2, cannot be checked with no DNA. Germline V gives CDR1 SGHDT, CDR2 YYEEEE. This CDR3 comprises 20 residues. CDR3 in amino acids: CASSFPSSGRRGLAKNIQYF.

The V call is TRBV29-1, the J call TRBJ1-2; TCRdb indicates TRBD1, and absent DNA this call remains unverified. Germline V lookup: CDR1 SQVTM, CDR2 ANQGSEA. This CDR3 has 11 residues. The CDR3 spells CSVSGDRLITF.

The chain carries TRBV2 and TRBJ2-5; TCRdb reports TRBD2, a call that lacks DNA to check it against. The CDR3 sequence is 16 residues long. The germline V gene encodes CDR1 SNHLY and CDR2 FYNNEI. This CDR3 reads CASSEGIAGLSETQYF.

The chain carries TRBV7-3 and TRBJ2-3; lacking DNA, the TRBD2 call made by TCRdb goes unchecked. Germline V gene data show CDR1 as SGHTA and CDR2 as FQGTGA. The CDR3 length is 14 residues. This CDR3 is CASSSGLAGDTQYF. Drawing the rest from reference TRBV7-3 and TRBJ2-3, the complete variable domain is GAGVSQTPSNKVTEKGKYVELRCDPISGHTALYWYRQSLGQGPEFLIYFQGTGAADDSGLPNDRFFAVRPEGSVSTLKIQRTERGDSAVYLCASSSGLAGDTQYFGPGTRLTVL.